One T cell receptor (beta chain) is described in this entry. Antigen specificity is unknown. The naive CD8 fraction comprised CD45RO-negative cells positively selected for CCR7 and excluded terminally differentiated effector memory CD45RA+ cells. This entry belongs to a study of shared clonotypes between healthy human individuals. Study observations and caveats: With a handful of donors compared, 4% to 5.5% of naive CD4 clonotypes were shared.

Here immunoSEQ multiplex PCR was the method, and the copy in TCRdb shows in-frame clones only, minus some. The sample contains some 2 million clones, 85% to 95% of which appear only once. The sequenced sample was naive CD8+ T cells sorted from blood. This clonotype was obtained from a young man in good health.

CDR3 protein: CSVVPYNEQFF. The DNA for the CDR3 is TGCAGCGTCGTCCCCTACAATGAGCAGTTCTTC. The V gene is TRBV29-1, the J gene TRBJ2-1; D gene uncertain. This CDR3 spans 11 amino acids. CDR1 is SQVTM, CDR2 ANQGSEA, per germline. V was cut by 6 bases and J by 2 bases, with 5 bases left in between.